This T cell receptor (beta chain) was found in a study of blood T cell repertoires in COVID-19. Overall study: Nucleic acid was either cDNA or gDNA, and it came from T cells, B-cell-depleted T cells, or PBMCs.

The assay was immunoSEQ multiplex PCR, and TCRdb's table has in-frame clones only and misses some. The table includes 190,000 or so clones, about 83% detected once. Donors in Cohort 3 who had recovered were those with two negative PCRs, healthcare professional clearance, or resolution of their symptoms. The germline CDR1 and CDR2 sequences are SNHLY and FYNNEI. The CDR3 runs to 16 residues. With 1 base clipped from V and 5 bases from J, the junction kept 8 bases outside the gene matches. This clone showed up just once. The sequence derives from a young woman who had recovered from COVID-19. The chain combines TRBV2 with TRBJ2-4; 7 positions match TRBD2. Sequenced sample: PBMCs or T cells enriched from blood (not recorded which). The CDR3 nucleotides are TGTGCCAGCAGTGAAGGGGGGGGATCGGGGCAAAACATTCAGTACTTC. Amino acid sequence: CASSEGGGSGQNIQYF.